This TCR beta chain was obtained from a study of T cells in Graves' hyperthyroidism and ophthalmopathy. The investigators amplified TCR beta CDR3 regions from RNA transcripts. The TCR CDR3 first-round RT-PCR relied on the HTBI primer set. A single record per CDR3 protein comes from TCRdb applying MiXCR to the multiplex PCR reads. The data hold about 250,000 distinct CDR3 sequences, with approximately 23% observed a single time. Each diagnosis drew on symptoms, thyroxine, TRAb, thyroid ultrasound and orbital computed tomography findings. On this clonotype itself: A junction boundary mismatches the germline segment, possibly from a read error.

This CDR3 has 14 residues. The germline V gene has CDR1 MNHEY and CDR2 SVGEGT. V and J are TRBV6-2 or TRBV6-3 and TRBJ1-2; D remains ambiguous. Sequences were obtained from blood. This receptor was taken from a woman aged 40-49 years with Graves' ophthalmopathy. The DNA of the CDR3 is TGTGCCAGCAGTTACTTGGCAGGTTTCTATGGCTACATCTTC. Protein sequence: CASSYLAGFYGYIF.